These T cell receptor beta chains were read from a single sample in a study of blood T cells in healthy people across ages. TCRdb reanalysed the 5' RACE reads using MiXCR and keeps one entry per CDR3 protein. This sample has 1 million or so distinct CDR3 sequences, with 40% to 55% found just once. Material: blood. The source is a woman aged 55-70 years in good health. The CDR3 runs from the conserved cysteine through the conserved F or W. The D gene is left open where the match is weak. Not every row has a clone size; where given, it reads once, few, many or a size class.

D	V	size	J	CDR3	DNA
NA	TRBV4-2	many	TRBJ2-1	CASSRAMGGSYNEQFF	TGTGCCAGCAGCCGGGCAATGGGAGGCTCCTACAATGAGCAGTTCTTC
TRBD2	TRBV4-1	few	TRBJ2-1	CASSQARTSGPGRDEQFF	TGCGCCAGCAGCCAAGCCCGGACTAGCGGCCCTGGGAGGGATGAGCAGTTCTTC
NA	TRBV7-8	NA	TRBJ1-1	CASSFSGGIVNTEAFF	TGTGCCAGCAGCTTTTCCGGGGGGATAGTGAACACTGAAGCTTTCTTT
NA	TRBV5-1	NA	TRBJ2-5	CASSYPDRSRETQYF	TGCGCCAGCAGCTACCCGGACCGTTCCCGGGAGACCCAGTACTTC
NA	TRBV20-1	NA	TRBJ2-3	CSASSLAWNTDTQYF	TGCAGTGCTAGCAGCCTAGCGTGGAACACAGATACGCAGTATTTT
TRBD2	TRBV20-1	NA	TRBJ2-3	CSAREHLAGVRVDAPDTQYF	TGCAGTGCTAGAGAACATCTAGCGGGAGTGCGGGTAGATGCCCCAGATACGCAGTATTTT
NA	TRBV10-3	few	TRBJ1-2	CAIKGAQTANYGYTF	TGTGCCATCAAGGGCGCGCAGACAGCTAACTATGGCTACACCTTC
NA	TRBV27	once	TRBJ2-1	CASSLVRAGETQFF	TGTGCCAGCAGTTTAGTCCGGGCCGGAGAGACCCAGTTCTTC
NA	TRBV15	NA	TRBJ2-5	CATSRDKHIQETQYF	TGTGCCACCAGCAGAGATAAGCATATCCAAGAGACCCAGTACTTC
TRBD2	TRBV20-1	many	TRBJ2-3	CSASSGSRERTDTQYF	TGCAGTGCTAGTAGCGGGAGTAGGGAACGCACAGATACGCAGTATTTT
NA	TRBV5-1	NA	TRBJ1-1	CASSQRTLNTEAFF	TGCGCCAGCAGCCAAAGGACGTTGAACACTGAGGCTTTCTTT
TRBD2	TRBV5-1	few	TRBJ2-1	CASSVMGLAHDEQFF	TGCGCCAGCAGTGTAATGGGACTAGCCCACGATGAGCAGTTCTTC
TRBD2	TRBV20-1	many	TRBJ2-1	CSARAPAGLNNEQFF	TGCAGTGCTAGAGCTCCAGCGGGGCTTAACAATGAGCAGTTCTTC
TRBD2	TRBV15	NA	TRBJ2-2	CATSRRTSGTGELFF	TGTGCCACCAGCCGGCGGACTAGCGGAACCGGGGAGCTGTTTTTT
TRBD1	TRBV10-3	many	TRBJ2-5	CAISEGTEETQYF	TGTGCCATCAGTGAAGGGACAGAAGAGACCCAGTACTTC
TRBD2	TRBV20-1	NA	TRBJ2-7	CSARSPWTSGGSYEQYF	TGCAGTGCTAGATCGCCGTGGACTAGCGGGGGGTCCTACGAGCAGTACTTC
NA	TRBV4-2	few	TRBJ2-7	CASSQPTGTNYEQYF	TGTGCCAGCAGCCAACCGACAGGAACGAACTACGAGCAGTACTTC
TRBD1	TRBV6-1	few	TRBJ1-5	CASSARTGRDQPQHF	TGTGCTAGCAGTGCAAGGACAGGGAGGGATCAGCCCCAGCATTTT
TRBD2	TRBV10-3	NA	TRBJ2-7	CAITTDGGSCNEQYF	TGTGCCATCACCACCGACGGGGGGTCCTGCAATGAGCAGTACTTC
TRBD2	TRBV4-2	few	TRBJ2-1	CASSQESSGTYNEQFF	TGTGCCAGCAGCCAAGAATCTAGCGGAACCTACAATGAGCAGTTCTTC
NA	TRBV29-1	few	TRBJ2-7	CSVGQMGHEQYF	TGCAGCGTTGGGCAGATGGGCCACGAGCAGTACTTC
NA	TRBV10-3	NA	TRBJ2-7	CAISGAIPRGQRDTPDYNEQYF	TGTGCCATCAGTGGGGCGATACCAAGGGGACAGCGGGATACCCCCGACTACAATGAGCAGTACTTC
NA	TRBV27	NA	TRBJ2-1	CASSLMGWSTEKFF	TGTGCCAGCAGTTTAATGGGGTGGTCGACCGAAAAGTTCTTC
NA	TRBV25-1	NA	TRBJ1-4	CASNALRADLNEKLFF	TGTGCCAGCAATGCACTTCGGGCCGACCTTAATGAAAAACTGTTTTTT
TRBD2	TRBV10-3	NA	TRBJ2-3	CASPAREGPTDTQYF	TGTGCCAGTCCGGCGCGGGAGGGCCCCACAGATACGCAGTATTTT
TRBD2	TRBV7-8	few	TRBJ2-7	CASSTRLAAYEQYF	TGTGCCAGCAGCACCCGACTAGCAGCCTACGAGCAGTACTTC
TRBD1	TRBV20-1	few	TRBJ2-5	CSAPGTGGQETQYF	TGCAGTGCACCCGGGACAGGGGGCCAGGAGACCCAGTACTTC
TRBD1	TRBV5-1	many	TRBJ2-7	CASSLETGGYEQYF	TGCGCCAGCAGCTTGGAAACAGGGGGCTACGAGCAGTACTTC
NA	TRBV6-5	NA	TRBJ2-3	CASSYSAGGSTDTQYF	TGTGCCAGCAGTTACTCCGCCGGCGGAAGCACAGATACGCAGTATTTT
NA	TRBV3-1	NA	TRBJ1-2	CASSQPGTSRGYTF	TGTGCCAGCAGCCAACCTGGGACCTCTCGGGGCTACACCTTC
TRBD1	TRBV12-3/TRBV12-4	NA	TRBJ1-6	CASSSGTAHDSPLHF	TGTGCCAGCAGTTCCGGGACAGCCCATGATTCACCCCTCCACTTT
NA	TRBV7-2	few	TRBJ2-1	CASSGGPTGMGIYNEQFF	TGTGCCAGCAGCGGGGGCCCGACGGGGATGGGAATATACAATGAGCAGTTCTTC